This TCR beta chain was profiled in a study of regulatory T cells in long-lasting Graves disease (dated by TCRdb to the early 2020s). In terms of the full investigation: Patients with newly diagnosed Graves' disease had been on antithyroid drugs for under 3 months. This study used TCR sequencing and RNA sequencing of peripheral blood to compare persistent Graves' disease patients against newly diagnosed Graves' disease patients. The study took place in China and was registered as a clinical trial. TCR sequencing covered 13 persistent and approximately 20 newly diagnosed Graves' disease patients, about 35 samples in total.

The time point label for this specimen denotes: newly diagnosed GD, antithyroid drugs for less than 3 months. RNA was extracted from PBMCs in TRIzol for both TCR sequencing and RNA sequencing. The diagnosis of Graves' disease was made according to American Thyroid Association guidelines. Patients were recruited from an endocrinology department in Xi'an, China. From each patient, 7.5 to 10 milliliters of peripheral blood was collected into an EDTA anticoagulant tube. Ficoll Paque Plus density gradient separation was used to isolate PBMCs, and no further T cell sorting was done. RNA quality was checked with an Agilent 2100 Bioanalyzer and agarose gel, and concentration with a NanoDrop 2000. This clonotype was detected many times. This receptor's antigen is unknown. Within one base of it there is no much larger clone, and no base qualities were kept. The library was built by means of multiplex PCR. TCRdb lists the instrument as Illumina HiSeq 4000. TCR beta libraries were built with iRepertoire HTBI primers and Arm-PCR amplification of CDR3 regions. Before sequencing, the PCR products went through gel purification. On the study's bioinformatics: Across samples, roughly 60 TRBV and over 11 TRBJ segments were identified and used for gene usage analysis of CDR3 amino acid clonotypes. COPE and FqMerger were used to merge the filtered high-quality paired reads into contigs. BLAST was used to align contigs to the IMGT TRBV, TRBD and TRBJ reference genes, and CDR3 was defined following IMGT. Any clonotype with a frequency above 0.1% was classified as a highly expanded clone. Repertoire diversity was measured by Shannon entropy, and V-J evenness by the Gini coefficient. A clonotype found in more than one individual was treated as public. TCRdb handled the public reads itself, with Q25 trimming in fastp and clone calling in MiXCR, and kept productive beta chains. Merged by CDR3 protein, the rows form single entries marked with the most common genes and DNA. These V and J calls derive from TCRdb rather than the authors' analysis. The table for this sample lists more than 400,000 distinct CDR3 sequences; roughly 17% of them were counted only once. The top ten clonotypes cover 9.5% to 15% of the sample.

What the study reported, not specific to this receptor: The authors noted that the small sample size was a limitation that may lower accuracy. Because the primary lesion, thyroid tissue, could not be accessed, the study looked at peripheral blood alone. More public clonotypes were shared among persistent patients (under 3,000) than among newly diagnosed patients (roughly 1,000). Only the TCR beta chain was sequenced and analyzed. Compared with newly diagnosed patients, patients with persistent Graves' disease had lower TCR Shannon entropy and fewer highly expanded clones, which suggests clonal expansion.

The same data also went into a second study, on T cells in Graves' hyperthyroidism and ophthalmopathy. Reported in the second study: Graves' hyperthyroidism was defined as stable when no progression to ophthalmopathy occurred over 18 months of follow-up. Hyperthyroidism patients were newly diagnosed, with disease duration under 2 months, and aged 18 to 65 years. The study excluded patients with uncontrolled infections, other autoimmune diseases, pregnancy or lactation. Diagnoses were based on clinical symptoms, serum thyroxine and TRAb, thyroid ultrasound and orbital computed tomography. A first-round RT-PCR of the TCR CDR3 used the HTBI primer set with the Qiagen OneStep RT-PCR kit. Most expanded thyroid clonotypes (frequency above 0.001) were also detected in blood, suggesting blood repertoires may reflect thyroid immune responses. Ophthalmopathy was separated from stable hyperthyroidism by a 13 V-J signature model, with 87.88% sensitivity and approximately 81% specificity obtained in cross-validation and 80%/75% obtained in testing. In validation, the model predicted progression to ophthalmopathy with roughly 70% sensitivity and around 72% specificity, a median of around 6.6 months before onset. TCR V-J signatures able to tell the groups apart were searched for in a discovery cohort of some 97 patients, of whom around 43 had Graves' ophthalmopathy and around 56 had stable Graves' hyperthyroidism. Prospective prediction of ophthalmopathy was tested in an independent validation cohort of some 20 hyperthyroidism patients and 15 to 17 patients who later progressed to ophthalmopathy. For training and testing, the 100 or so patients in the discovery cohort were randomly divided in a 7:3 ratio. The study also compared thyroid tissue and blood T-cell repertoires from roughly 6 Graves' hyperthyroidism patients. After blood sampling, hyperthyroidism patients were treated with methimazole at a starting dose of 30 mg daily, and ophthalmopathy patients were treated with high-dose intravenous methylprednisolone. The libraries were constructed in a second round of multiplex PCR and then size-selected and purified. Libraries were sequenced paired-end with 100 bp reads on an Illumina HiSeq2000. SOAPnuke was used to process the raw data, throwing out any read that contained adapters or uncalled bases, had a mean Phred below 15, or lacked an exact constant-primer or identifier match. High-quality paired reads were merged with COPE v1.2.5, and unique nucleotide sequences were defined as clonotypes. MiTCR v1.1 was used to align the clonotypes against IMGT TRBV, TRBD and TRBJ reference segments. The analysis included only V-J combinations with a frequency above 0.0001, which together covered around 99% of the repertoires. The TCS score was defined as the ratio of F50 (clonal expansion) to E x V (chaos), calculated using BLOSUM62-based TCRdist between CDR3 peptides within each V-J. Welch's t-statistics and random forest reduced around 510 V-J features to 13, which were used in a naive Bayes classifier (R e1071). No statistical method was used to fix the sample size in advance, and group allocation was not hidden from the investigators. The paper reports TCR Vbeta CDR3 sequencing of some 140 peripheral blood samples: 43 ophthalmopathy, under 80 hyperthyroidism and around 17 progressor patients.

The sample here was peripheral blood mononuclear cells (PBMCs), taken at new diagnosis, from a patient treated with antithyroid drugs. This clonotype was obtained from a man aged 40-50 years with Graves disease. Donor details come from another sample of the same person, matched by shared clones.

The CDR3 region has the sequence CASSQESLAGVSYEQYF. In nucleotide form, the sequence is TGTGCCAGCAGCCAAGAGTCCCTAGCGGGAGTCTCCTACGAGCAGTACTTC. The receptor chain draws on TRBV3-1 and TRBJ2-7; the junction holds 10 bases that match TRBD2. Based on the germline V gene (reference sequence), the CDR1 and CDR2 sequences are LGHDT and YNNKEL. At the junction V is shortened by 0 bases and J by 0 bases; bases outside the gene matches: 5. The CDR3 covers 17 residues, taking in both the cysteine and the phenylalanine. Only CDR3 DNA remains: 51 bases, in frame from the first base.